The source of this T cell receptor beta chain is a study of T cell clonality in common variable immunodeficiency (dated by TCRdb to 2015 to 2017). V drops 0 bases and J drops 8 bases, leaving 15 bases in between. The germline V gene yields SGHRS for CDR1 and YFSETQ for CDR2. Its CDR3 holds 15 amino acids, cysteine through phenylalanine. The DNA shown is the part of the CDR3 that was read: 36 bases, in frame from base 1. Standard criteria, namely reduction of serum IgG, IgA and/or IgM below the normal range together with specific antibody deficiency, were applied for the diagnosis of CVID. There were around 46 subjects in the CVID group (approximately 15 female and roughly 30 male), ranging in age from roughly 8 to 65 years, with a mean age of 40. Predominantly Caucasian heritage was noted among both the CVID patients and the healthy controls. At the time of study participation, every CVID subject had been on replacement immunoglobulin therapy for at least one year. No CVID subject was ill or taking immunomodulatory or immunosuppressive medication when blood was collected. From each donor, 5 to 8 ml of heparinized peripheral whole blood was collected. TCRbeta CDR3 repertoires were sequenced from genomic DNA of adults with common variable immune deficiency (CVID) and healthy adult controls. To isolate peripheral blood mononuclear cells, diluted blood was subjected to density centrifugation over Hypaque 1077 or Ficoll-Paque. Genomic DNA was obtained from unsorted mononuclear cells through either Qiagen column purification or a centrifugation-based method.

What the authors observed across the whole study: CVID TCRbeta sequences reportedly showed fewer deletions and N-nucleotide insertions and lacked highly modified clones with 13 or more V deletions. Correlations between repertoire features and clinical complications were limited by patient heterogeneity within the CVID cohort. Increased TCRbeta clonality was found in CVID subjects compared with healthy controls (t-test p = 0.018), with the increase being most characteristic of about a third of subjects. Although equal DNA input was used, an average of about 75,000 unique sequences per sample was obtained for controls, compared with approximately 31,000 for CVID samples. The authors noted that sequencing repertoires of T cell subpopulations would be needed to clarify what caused the increased clonality in CVID. Healthy controls shared more TCRbeta clones with each other than CVID subjects shared among themselves (p < 0.0001).

This clone was observed at least ten times. What antigen it recognizes has not been identified. Read data end 3 residues before the CDR3 end; the end is taken from the germline J gene. For sequencing, equivalent amounts of genomic DNA were input from CVID and control samples. For every sample, a 60 bp segment covering the rearranged TCRbeta CDR3 region was amplified and then sequenced. The immunoSEQ assay, a bias-corrected multiplex PCR with high-throughput sequencing, was employed for TCRbeta amplification. In the authors' own workflow: Every unique nucleotide sequence counted as a clone and was annotated with V, D and J genes, copy number and frequency. Sequences were labeled productive if in frame, and non-productive if out of frame or containing stop codons. Clonality was calculated from Shannon's entropy as previously described. Mean CDR3 Kyte-Doolittle hydropathy was derived from the predicted amino acid sequences of productive clones. The R hclust function was used to hierarchically cluster scaled V gene usage with Manhattan distance and complete linkage. Sharing of clones by CDR3 amino acid sequence was evaluated by resampling 12 repertoires per group over 100 rounds. The repertoires were searched for about 70 published EBV-specific and some 250 published CMV-specific TCRbeta sequences. Analysis left out a couple of CVID samples that produced under 10,000 sequences, so 45 or so CVID repertoires remained. TCRdb's version of the immuneACCESS table is confined to in-frame rearrangements and falls short of the full clone set. An unresolved V gene accounts for under half of the shortfall where checked; the remainder is of unknown origin. Clone size and V and J calls were adopted from that table, with D and trimming inferred from the DNA. The sample has tens of thousands of clones on record, with no singletons. The ten biggest clones cover about 26% of the sample.

The receptor was isolated from a human donor with common variable immunodeficiency. The sequencing sample was made of peripheral blood mononuclear cells. The chain was built from TRBV5-1 and TRBJ2-1, with TRBD1 tentatively as D gene (5 bases match). The part of the CDR3 DNA that was read is TGCGCCAGCAGCTTGGAAGGAAGGGGCGGCGATGAG. Its protein is CASSLEGRGGDE. The whole CDR3 region reads CASSLEGRGGDEQFF.